This is a list of T cell receptor beta chains from one sample in a study of beta chain features in type 1 diabetes. The protocol was immunoSEQ multiplex PCR, while the TCRdb copy is restricted to in-frame clones and leaves out a portion. The repertoire holds roughly 220,000 clones, with around 15% as singletons. Material: naive CD4+ T cells from blood. These receptors were taken from a man between 25 and 39 years old with type 1 diabetes. The CDR3 runs from the conserved cysteine through the conserved F or W. The order of the fields is clone size, V gene, D gene, J gene, CDR3 protein, CDR3 DNA. D genes are given only for firm matches. Size values are once, few and many counts, or a class for expanded clones, and some rows have none.

NA,TRBV10-3,NA,TRBJ2-3,CAIKGGSGASTDTQYF,TGTGCCATCAAGGGAGGTAGCGGTGCTAGCACAGATACGCAGTATTTT
NA,TRBV14,NA,TRBJ2-3,CASSSWGGSATDTQYF,TGTGCCAGCAGTTCGTGGGGCGGTAGCGCCACAGATACGCAGTATTTT
NA,TRBV2,TRBD1,TRBJ2-1,CASAPRDSYDNEQFF,TGTGCCAGCGCACCCCGGGACAGTTACGACAATGAGCAGTTCTTC
few,TRBV29-1,NA,TRBJ2-1,CSVLDFNEQFF,TGCAGCGTTTTAGACTTCAATGAGCAGTTCTTC
NA,TRBV7-2,NA,TRBJ2-5,CASSLAVTGETQYF,TGTGCCAGCAGCTTAGCGGTGACTGGAGAGACCCAGTACTTC
NA,TRBV7-7,NA,TRBJ2-1,CALARDQFF,TGTGCCCTCGCCCGTGATCAGTTCTTC
NA,TRBV28,NA,TRBJ2-1,CASSRSEQFF,TGTGCCAGCAGTAGGAGTGAGCAGTTCTTC
NA,TRBV11-2,TRBD2,TRBJ2-1,CASSLGTSAFNEQFF,TGTGCCAGCAGCTTAGGGACTAGCGCTTTCAATGAGCAGTTCTTC
NA,TRBV19,NA,TRBJ2-7,CASNSGGEQYF,TGTGCCAGTAATTCCGGGGGCGAGCAGTACTTC
NA,TRBV29-1,NA,TRBJ2-7,CSVAGLHSYEQYF,TGCAGCGTTGCAGGTTTACACAGCTACGAGCAGTACTTC
few,TRBV6-1,NA,TRBJ2-3,CASSDYKDTDTQYF,TGTGCCAGCAGTGATTACAAAGACACAGATACGCAGTATTTT
few,TRBV30,TRBD2,TRBJ2-1,CAWNTGLAYNEQFF,TGTGCCTGGAACACGGGACTAGCCTACAATGAGCAGTTCTTC
NA,TRBV29-1,NA,TRBJ1-1,CSAAGRQNTEAFF,TGCAGCGCTGCGGGACGGCAGAACACTGAAGCTTTCTTT
few,TRBV7-8,NA,TRBJ1-3,CASSLRGRDSGNTIYF,TGTGCCAGCAGCTTACGCGGCAGGGACTCTGGAAACACCATATATTTT
few,TRBV7-2,NA,TRBJ2-5,CASSLVSLGGHHHF,TGTGCCAGCAGCTTAGTGTCCCTCGGGGGGCATCATCACTTC
few,TRBV28,NA,TRBJ2-7,CASSLSSSGFTYEQYF,TGTGCCAGCAGTTTAAGTTCGTCGGGGTTCACCTACGAGCAGTACTTC
few,TRBV29-1,NA,TRBJ2-1,CSVEAANTGQFF,TGCAGCGTTGAAGCTGCGAACACAGGGCAGTTCTTC
NA,TRBV6-6,TRBD1,TRBJ2-5,CASRRDSQETQYF,TGTGCCAGCAGGAGGGACAGCCAAGAGACCCAGTACTTC
NA,TRBV28,NA,TRBJ2-3,CASSWTDTQYF,TGTGCCAGCAGTTGGACAGATACGCAGTATTTT
few,TRBV7-2,NA,TRBJ2-5,CASSPPGQETQYF,TGTGCCAGCAGCCCGCCTGGACAAGAGACCCAGTACTTC
NA,TRBV5-1,NA,TRBJ1-2,CASSYDGYGYTF,TGCGCCAGCAGTTACGACGGCTATGGCTACACCTTC
NA,TRBV9,NA,TRBJ2-3,CASSPRRDTQYF,TGTGCCAGCAGCCCTCGAAGAGATACGCAGTATTTT
NA,TRBV4-1,TRBD2,TRBJ2-1,CASSSNLAGAYNEQFF,TGCGCCAGCAGTAGCAACCTAGCGGGGGCCTACAATGAGCAGTTCTTC
few,TRBV13,TRBD1,TRBJ2-7,CASRRQGGNEQYF,TGTGCCAGCAGGAGACAGGGGGGGAACGAGCAGTACTTC
few,TRBV7-9,NA,TRBJ2-2,CASTTGLGVLNTGELFF,TGTGCCAGCACCACTGGCCTCGGAGTCCTTAACACCGGGGAGCTGTTTTTT
NA,TRBV5-1,NA,TRBJ2-1,CASSLEPSYNEQFF,TGCGCCAGCAGCTTGGAACCTAGCTACAATGAGCAGTTCTTC
NA,TRBV18,NA,TRBJ1-2,CASSPGTPYGYTF,TGTGCCAGCTCACCTGGGACACCCTATGGCTACACCTTC
NA,TRBV2,NA,TRBJ2-1,CASSWGLWGEQFF,TGTGCCAGCAGTTGGGGGCTATGGGGTGAGCAGTTCTTC
NA,TRBV4-3,TRBD2,TRBJ2-1,CASSQGTSGFYNEQFF,TGCGCCAGCAGCCAAGGTACTAGCGGGTTCTACAATGAGCAGTTCTTC
NA,TRBV9,NA,TRBJ1-4,CASSVAGTATKEKLFF,TGTGCCAGCAGCGTAGCGGGGACCGCAACAAAGGAAAAACTGTTTTTT
few,TRBV29-1,NA,TRBJ2-5,CSVNTDTRETQYF,TGCAGCGTCAATACTGACACGCGAGAGACCCAGTACTTC
NA,TRBV7-9,TRBD2,TRBJ2-1,CASSSLSGRTYNEQFF,TGTGCCAGCAGCTCCCTCAGCGGGAGGACTTACAATGAGCAGTTCTTC
once,TRBV15,TRBD1,TRBJ2-7,CATSSADRAPYF,TGTGCCACCAGCAGCGCTGACAGGGCCCCGTACTTC
NA,TRBV25-1,NA,TRBJ2-6,CASSVSGSGANVLTF,TGTGCCAGCAGTGTGAGTGGATCTGGGGCCAACGTCCTGACTTTC
few,TRBV27,TRBD1,TRBJ1-5,CASGRTGGGGNQPQHF,TGTGCCAGCGGGAGGACAGGGGGCGGGGGCAATCAGCCCCAGCATTTT
NA,TRBV29-1,TRBD1,TRBJ1-1,CSAHAGQGKGAFF,TGCAGCGCCCATGCCGGACAGGGTAAAGGAGCTTTCTTT
few,TRBV11-3,NA,TRBJ2-2,CASSPRANTGELFF,TGTGCCAGCAGCCCAAGAGCGAACACCGGGGAGCTGTTTTTT
NA,TRBV5-6,NA,TRBJ2-5,CASSFRVQETQYF,TGTGCCAGCAGCTTCCGGGTACAAGAGACCCAGTACTTC
NA,TRBV11-2,NA,TRBJ2-5,CASSSAPQETQYF,TGTGCCAGCAGCTCCGCGCCCCAAGAGACCCAGTACTTC
NA,TRBV9,NA,TRBJ2-1,CASSSRDGYEQFF,TGTGCCAGCAGCTCGAGGGACGGCTATGAGCAGTTCTTC
once,TRBV2,TRBD2,TRBJ2-3,CASSELAGSTDTQYF,TGTGCCAGCAGTGAACTAGCGGGAAGCACAGATACGCAGTATTTT
NA,TRBV29-1,NA,TRBJ2-7,CSVEGLNYEQYF,TGCAGCGTTGAGGGACTTAACTACGAGCAGTACTTC
few,TRBV11-1,TRBD1,TRBJ2-1,CASSATGGNYNEQFF,TGTGCCAGCAGCGCCACAGGGGGCAACTACAATGAGCAGTTCTTC
few,TRBV10-3,NA,TRBJ2-3,CATKEGNTDTQYF,TGTGCCACCAAGGAGGGTAACACAGATACGCAGTATTTT
NA,TRBV15,NA,TRBJ2-5,CATRSLAGSGETQYF,TGTGCCACCCGTTCCCTGGCAGGGTCGGGGGAGACCCAGTACTTC
few,TRBV14,TRBD1,TRBJ2-5,CASSGQGVGTQYF,TGTGCCAGCAGCGGACAGGGAGTCGGGACCCAGTACTTC
NA,TRBV29-1,NA,TRBJ1-1,CSSHGRVTGEAFF,TGCAGCTCCCACGGTAGGGTTACTGGTGAAGCTTTCTTT
few,TRBV28,TRBD1,TRBJ2-7,CASSLPGTGTYEQYF,TGTGCCAGCAGTTTGCCCGGGACAGGGACCTACGAGCAGTACTTC
NA,TRBV4-1,TRBD1,TRBJ2-7,CASSQVPGQGFYEQYF,TGCGCCAGCAGCCAAGTACCGGGACAGGGCTTTTACGAGCAGTACTTC
few,TRBV29-1,NA,TRBJ2-1,CSVARSSYNEQFF,TGCAGCGTTGCACGGAGCTCCTACAATGAGCAGTTCTTC
NA,TRBV5-6,NA,TRBJ2-7,CASSFEPGFGEQYF,TGTGCCAGCAGCTTTGAACCAGGGTTCGGGGAGCAGTACTTC
NA,TRBV30,NA,TRBJ1-5,CAWSVPGTRDQPQHF,TGTGCCTGGAGTGTACCCGGGACACGGGATCAGCCCCAGCATTTT
NA,TRBV25-1,NA,TRBJ2-5,CASSEPASLETQYF,TGTGCCAGCAGTGAACCCGCTAGTTTGGAGACCCAGTACTTC
few,TRBV7-3,NA,TRBJ1-1,CASSPEHRNTEAFF,TGTGCCAGCAGCCCCGAACATCGGAACACTGAAGCTTTCTTT
once,TRBV19,TRBD2,TRBJ2-7,CASSIWAGESYEQYF,TGTGCCAGTAGTATCTGGGCGGGAGAAAGCTACGAGCAGTACTTC